The 23 T cell receptor beta chains reported below all come from one sample, sequenced in a study of shared clonotypes between healthy human individuals. The protocol was immunoSEQ multiplex PCR, while the TCRdb copy is restricted to in-frame clones and leaves out a portion. The table has about 1.5 million clones, roughly 95% seen once. Sequenced sample: naive CD4+ T cells sorted from blood. Subset of the sample: CD45RA+ positively selected. These receptors were obtained from a man aged 25 to 40 in good health.

The rearrangement uses TRBV11-2 and TRBJ2-7; 10 nucleotides line up with TRBD2. The length of the CDR3 is 15 residues. J was trimmed by 2 bases and V by 0 bases; bases with no gene match: 1. CDR1 is SGHAT and CDR2 is FQNNGV in the germline V gene. CDR3 loop: CASSLDGLAAYEQYF. DNA of the CDR3: TGTGCCAGCAGCTTAGACGGACTAGCGGCCTACGAGCAGTACTTC.

The V and J genes are TRBV4-3 and TRBJ2-1; no reliable D call. The CDR3 consists of 13 residues. Trimming pared 0 bases from V and 7 bases from J, leaving 7 bases between. Germline V gives CDR1 LGHNA, CDR2 YSLEER. For the CDR3, the DNA is TGCGCCAGCAGCCAAGAAATTCGAAATGAGCAGTTCTTC. It encodes CASSQEIRNEQFF.

The rearrangement joins TRBV28 to TRBJ1-2, with D uncertain. With 5 bases removed from V and 2 bases from J, the gap between germline ends came to 3 bases. There are 11 residues in the CDR3. CDR1 and CDR2 from the germline V gene are MDHEN and SYDVKM. CDR3 nucleotide sequence: TGTGCCAGCAGTCAAAACTATGGCTACACCTTC. Translation: CASSQNYGYTF.

The rearrangement joins TRBV7-6 to TRBJ2-1; D is unresolved. Germline V gene lookup returns CDR1 SGHVS and CDR2 FNYEAQ. The CDR3 is 13 residues long. V lost 8 bases and J lost 7, with 15 bases in between. The CDR3 reads CASLRALSNEQFF. CDR3 bases: TGTGCCAGCCTCCGGGCCCTCTCAAATGAGCAGTTCTTC.

V gene TRBV29-1 combines with J gene TRBJ2-1; 7 nucleotides align to TRBD2. This CDR3 has 14 amino acids. The ends lost 4 bases at V and 7 bases at J; junction bases unmatched: 10. The germline V gene has CDR1 SQVTM and CDR2 ANQGSEA. The CDR3 DNA sequence: TGCAGCGTTGTAAGGAAGGGAGGGATTAATGAGCAGTTCTTC. Protein: CSVVRKGGINEQFF.

This chain links TRBV5-1 with TRBJ2-7; D is possibly TRBD1 or TRBD2 (5 bases each). The CDR3 runs to 17 residues. The V and J ends lost 0 bases and 6 bases respectively, with 22 bases between them. In germline, CDR1 is SGHRS, CDR2 YFSETQ. The CDR3 reads CASSLALLSVERGEQYF. The CDR3 region has the DNA TGCGCCAGCAGCTTGGCCCTTTTGTCGGTCGAGAGGGGCGAGCAGTACTTC.

The V gene is TRBV12-5, the J gene TRBJ1-2; 7 bases line up with TRBD1. There are 14 residues in the CDR3. Trimming cost V 5 bases and J 3 bases; bases outside gene matches: 6. From germline, CDR1 is LGHNT and CDR2 FRNRAP. The CDR3 DNA sequence: TGTGCTAGTGGTCAGACAGGGAGGGACTATGGCTACACCTTC. Its protein is CASGQTGRDYGYTF.

CDR3 sequence reads: CASSQTGGAAYEQYF. Here the CDR3 DNA reads TGTGCCAGCAGCCAGACAGGGGGCGCAGCCTACGAGCAGTACTTC. V gene TRBV6-5 combines with J gene TRBJ2-7, with 10 bases fitting TRBD1. The CDR3 covers 15 residues. V shed 6 bases, J shed 2 bases, and the junction held 7 bases outside the gene matches. CDR1 is MNHEY, CDR2 SVGAGI, per germline.

The chain couples TRBV30 to TRBJ2-6, with 9 bases identical to TRBD1. J was trimmed by 0 bases and V by 3 bases; bases with no gene match: 3. Germline loops: CDR1 GTSNPN, CDR2 SVGIG (reference sequence). This CDR3 has 16 residues. The CDR3 loop is CAWRGQGYSGANVLTF. As DNA, the CDR3 is TGTGCCTGGAGGGGACAGGGATACTCTGGGGCCAACGTCCTGACTTTC.

The chain links TRBV7-9 to TRBJ1-1, with 7 bases lining up with TRBD1. Germline loops: CDR1 SEHNR, CDR2 FQNEAQ (reference sequence). The CDR3 contains 16 residues. Germline trimming cut 2 bases from V and 0 bases from J; bases unmatched to any gene: 6. The CDR3 DNA reads as TGTGCCAGCAGCTTATTGGGACAGACCATGAACACTGAAGCTTTCTTT. This translates into CASSLLGQTMNTEAFF.

This clone was seen once. The chain employs TRBV29-1 and TRBJ2-1; 13 nucleotides match TRBD2. V was pared by 7 bases and J by 7 bases, with 4 bases of the junction left unmatched. The CDR3 sequence is 13 residues long. CDR1 is SQVTM, CDR2 ANQGSEA, per germline. CDR3 sequence (DNA): TGCAGCGCTGGACTAGCGGGAGTGAATGAGCAGTTCTTC. Translation gives CSAGLAGVNEQFF.

The V gene is TRBV6-5, the J gene TRBJ2-7; no clear D. Germline V gene lookup returns CDR1 MNHEY and CDR2 SVGAGI. This CDR3 is built from 14 residues. V lost 5 bases, J lost 0 bases, and 11 bases lay in between. The CDR3: CASSQTVSSYEQYF. In DNA form, the CDR3 reads TGTGCCAGCAGTCAGACGGTGAGCTCCTACGAGCAGTACTTC.

This chain joins TRBV7-9 and TRBJ1-3; D is undetermined. Germline values: CDR1 SEHNR, CDR2 FQNEAQ (reference sequence). CDR3 length: 17 residues. V gave up 3 bases and J gave up 0 bases, with 15 bases separating them. CDR3 nucleotides: TGTGCCAGCAGCTTCTACGACCTCCTGACCTCTGGAAACACCATATATTTT. Amino acids: CASSFYDLLTSGNTIYF.

The V and J genes are TRBV6-6 and TRBJ1-2; tentatively, D is TRBD1 (5 bases). This CDR3 contains 15 residues. The germline V gene has CDR1 MNHNY and CDR2 SVGAGI (reference sequence). V was cut by 0 bases and J by 6 bases, with 14 bases left in between. The CDR3 bases are TGTGCCAGCAGTTACTCGAAAATAGGGGTCAATGGCTACACCTTC. Translated: CASSYSKIGVNGYTF.

The rearrangement uses TRBV7-3 and TRBJ2-7, with TRBD2 matching over 7 bases. The CDR3 is 13 residues long. CDR1 and CDR2 from the germline V gene are SGHTA and FQGTGA. The trim removed 5 bases at V and 2 bases at J, leaving 3 bases unmatched. CDR3 protein: CASSVGLAYEQYF. CDR3 coding DNA: TGTGCCAGCAGCGTCGGACTAGCCTACGAGCAGTACTTC.

The chain has TRBV7-2 and TRBJ2-3; 7 positions agree with TRBD1. The germline gives CDR1 SGHTA, CDR2 FQGNSA. Trimming at V came to 3 bases and at J to 3 bases, leaving 9 bases not matched to a gene. The CDR3 has 16 residues. CDR3 sequence reads: CASSLALDRVTDTQYF. The CDR3 coding sequence is TGTGCCAGCAGCTTGGCCTTAGACAGGGTAACAGATACGCAGTATTTT. The whole variable domain, filled in from reference TRBV7-2 and TRBJ2-3, reads GAGVSQSPSNKVTEKGKDVELRCDPISGHTALYWYRQSLGQGLEFLIYFQGNSAPDKSGLPSDRFSAERTGGSVSTLTIQRTQQEDSAVYLCASSLALDRVTDTQYFGPGTRLTVL.

This clone came up once. The V call is TRBV28, the J call TRBJ2-7; 7 positions agree with TRBD1. CDR1 is MDHEN and CDR2 is SYDVKM in the germline V gene. V shed 1 base and J 7 bases; nucleotides not matched to a gene: 7. The CDR3 totals 14 residues. The CDR3 coding sequence is TGTGCCAGCAGTTTATACTCCACAGGGGAAGAGCAGTACTTC. This gives the protein CASSLYSTGEEQYF. The full variable domain, with the rest looked up from reference TRBV28 and TRBJ2-7, is DVKVTQSSRYLVKRTGEKVFLECVQDMDHENMFWYRQDPGLGLRLIYFSYDVKMKEKGDIPEGYSVSREKKERFSLILESASTNQTSMYLCASSLYSTGEEQYFGPGTRLTVT.

Concerning this clone: Additional DNA sequences in this sample encode the identical CDR3. The chain carries TRBV20-1 and TRBJ2-1; no clear D. This CDR3 is 11 amino acids long. The V end was cut by 3 bases, the J end by 8 bases, with 8 bases between. The germline CDR1 and CDR2 sequences are DFQATT and SNEGSKA (reference sequence). CDR3 sequence reads: CSASRVDEQFF. In nucleotides, the CDR3 is TGCAGTGCTAGTCGAGTGGATGAGCAGTTCTTC.

The genes are TRBV27 and TRBJ1-5, with 7 nucleotides matching TRBD1. Germline loops: CDR1 MNHEY, CDR2 SMNVEV (reference sequence). The V segment lost 6 bases and the J segment 3 bases; nucleotides outside the gene matches: 8. The CDR3 consists of 15 residues. For the CDR3, the DNA is TGTGCCAGCAGACCTACAGGGGCCGTCAATCAGCCCCAGCATTTT. It is translated as CASRPTGAVNQPQHF.

The chain recombines TRBV5-1 with TRBJ2-2; no reliable D call. Germline V gene sequence: CDR1 SGHRS, CDR2 YFSETQ. With 2 bases removed from V and 4 bases from J, the gap between germline ends came to 6 bases. There are 13 residues in the CDR3. This CDR3 reads CASSFGPTGELFF. The CDR3 DNA reads as TGCGCCAGCAGCTTCGGTCCCACCGGGGAGCTGTTTTTT.

The V call is TRBV27, the J call TRBJ1-5; 7 nucleotides match TRBD1. V shed 2 bases, J shed 3 bases, and the junction held 10 bases outside the gene matches. CDR1 and CDR2 from the germline V gene are MNHEY and SMNVEV (reference sequence). The CDR3 covers 17 residues. CDR3 in DNA: TGTGCCAGCAGTTTAGCGGGCAGGGGGAGTCCCAATCAGCCCCAGCATTTT. Its protein product is CASSLAGRGSPNQPQHF.

Points on this clone: This sample includes further DNA sequences coding for the same CDR3. The chain joins TRBV5-1 to TRBJ2-7; D is tentatively TRBD1 or TRBD2 (5 bases each). CDR3 size: 14 residues. V was shortened by 3 bases and J by 0 bases, with 10 bases between the two germline ends. The germline CDR1 and CDR2 sequences are SGHRS and YFSETQ. The CDR3 is CASSWDGSSYEQYF. CDR3 bases: TGCGCCAGCAGCTGGGACGGTAGCTCCTACGAGCAGTACTTC.

The chain joins TRBV7-6 to TRBJ2-3, with TRBD2 matching 8 bases. The CDR3 contains 15 residues. The trim removed 1 base at V and 4 bases at J, leaving 4 bases unmatched. CDR1 and CDR2 from the germline V gene are SGHVS and FNYEAQ. Written as DNA, the CDR3 is TGTGCCAGCAGCTTAGGGGGCGGGAGGTCAGATACGCAGTATTTT. Amino acids: CASSLGGGRSDTQYF.